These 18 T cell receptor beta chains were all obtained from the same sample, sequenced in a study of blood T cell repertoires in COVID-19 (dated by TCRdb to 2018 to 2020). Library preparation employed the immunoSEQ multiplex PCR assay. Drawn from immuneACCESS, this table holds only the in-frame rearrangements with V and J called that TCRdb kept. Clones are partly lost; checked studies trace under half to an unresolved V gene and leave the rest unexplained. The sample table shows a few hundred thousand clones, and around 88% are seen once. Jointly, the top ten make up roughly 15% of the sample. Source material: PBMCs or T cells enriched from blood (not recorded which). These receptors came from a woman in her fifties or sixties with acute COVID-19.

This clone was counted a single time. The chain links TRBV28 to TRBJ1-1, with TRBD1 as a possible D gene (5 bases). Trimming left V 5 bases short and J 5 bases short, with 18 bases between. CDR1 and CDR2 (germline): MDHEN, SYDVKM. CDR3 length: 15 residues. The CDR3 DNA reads TGTGCCAGCAGTACCCCGGGAGGGGCTTGGACTGAAGCTTTCTTT. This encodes CASSTPGGAWTEAFF.

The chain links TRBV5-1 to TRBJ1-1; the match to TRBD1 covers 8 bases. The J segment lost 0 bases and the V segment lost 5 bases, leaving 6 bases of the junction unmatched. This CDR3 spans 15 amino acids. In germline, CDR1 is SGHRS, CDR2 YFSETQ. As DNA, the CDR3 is TGCGCCAGCAGGAGGACAGGGACCCTGAACACTGAAGCTTTCTTT. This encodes CASRRTGTLNTEAFF. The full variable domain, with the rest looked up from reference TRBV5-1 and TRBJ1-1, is KAGVTQTPRYLIKTRGQQVTLSCSPISGHRSVSWYQQTPGQGLQFLFEYFSETQRNKGNFPGRFSGRQFSNSRSEMNVSTLELGDSALYLCASRRTGTLNTEAFFGQGTRLTVV.

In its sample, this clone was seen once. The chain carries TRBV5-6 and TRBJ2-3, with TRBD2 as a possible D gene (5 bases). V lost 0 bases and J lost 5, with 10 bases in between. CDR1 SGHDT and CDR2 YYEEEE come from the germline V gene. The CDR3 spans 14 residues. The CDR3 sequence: CASSLELGVDTQYF. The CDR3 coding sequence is TGTGCCAGCAGCTTGGAACTCGGGGTAGATACGCAGTATTTT.

CDR3 bases: TGTGCCAGTAGCAGTAATAATCAGCCCCAGCATTTT. It codes for CASSSNNQPQHF. The rearrangement uses TRBV19 and TRBJ1-5; D remains ambiguous. V lost 6 bases and J 4 bases, leaving 7 bases between the germline ends. The germline gives CDR1 LNHDA, CDR2 SQIVND (reference sequence). The CDR3 spans 12 residues.

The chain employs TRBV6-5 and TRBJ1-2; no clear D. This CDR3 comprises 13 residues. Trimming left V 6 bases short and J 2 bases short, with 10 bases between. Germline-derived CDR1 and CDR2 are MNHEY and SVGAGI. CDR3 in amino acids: CASSRTGNYGYTF. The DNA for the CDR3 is TGTGCCAGCAGCCGAACGGGGAACTATGGCTACACCTTC.

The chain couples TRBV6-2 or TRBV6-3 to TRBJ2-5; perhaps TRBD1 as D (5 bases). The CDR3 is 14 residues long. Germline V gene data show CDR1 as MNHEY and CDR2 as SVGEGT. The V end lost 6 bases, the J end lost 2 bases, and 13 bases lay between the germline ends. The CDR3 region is CASSRTSIQETQYF. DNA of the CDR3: TGTGCCAGCAGCAGGACAAGTATACAAGAGACCCAGTACTTC.

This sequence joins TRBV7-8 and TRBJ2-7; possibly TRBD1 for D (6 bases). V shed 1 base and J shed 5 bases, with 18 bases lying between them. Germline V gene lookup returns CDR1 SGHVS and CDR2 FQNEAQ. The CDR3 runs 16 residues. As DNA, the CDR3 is TGTGCCAGCAGCTTAGGCCGGCTCTCAGGGGCCCACGAGCAGTACTTC. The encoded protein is CASSLGRLSGAHEQYF. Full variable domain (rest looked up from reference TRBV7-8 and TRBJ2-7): GAGVSQSPRYKVAKRGQDVALRCDPISGHVSLFWYQQALGQGPEFLTYFQNEAQLDKSGLPSDRFFAERPEGSVSTLKIQRTQQEDSAVYLCASSLGRLSGAHEQYFGPGTRLTVT.

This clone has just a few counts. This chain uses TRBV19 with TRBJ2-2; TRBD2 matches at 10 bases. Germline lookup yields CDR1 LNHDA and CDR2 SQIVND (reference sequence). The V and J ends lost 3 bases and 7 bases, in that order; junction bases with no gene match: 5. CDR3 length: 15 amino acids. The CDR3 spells CASSILAGAFGELFF. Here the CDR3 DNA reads TGTGCCAGTAGTATCCTAGCGGGAGCTTTCGGGGAGCTGTTTTTT.

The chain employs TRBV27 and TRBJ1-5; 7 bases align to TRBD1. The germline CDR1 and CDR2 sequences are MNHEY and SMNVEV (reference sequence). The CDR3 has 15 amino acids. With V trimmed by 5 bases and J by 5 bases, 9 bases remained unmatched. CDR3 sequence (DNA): TGTGCCAGCAGTAACGACAGGGACGGGGATCAGCCCCAGCATTTT. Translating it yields CASSNDRDGDQPQHF.

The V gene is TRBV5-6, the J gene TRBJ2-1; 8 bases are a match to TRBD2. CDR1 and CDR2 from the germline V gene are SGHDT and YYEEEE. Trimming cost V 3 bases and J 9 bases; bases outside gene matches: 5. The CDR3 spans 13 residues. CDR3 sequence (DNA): TGTGCCAGCAGCTGGACTAGCCCAGGTGAGCAGTTCTTC. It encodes CASSWTSPGEQFF.

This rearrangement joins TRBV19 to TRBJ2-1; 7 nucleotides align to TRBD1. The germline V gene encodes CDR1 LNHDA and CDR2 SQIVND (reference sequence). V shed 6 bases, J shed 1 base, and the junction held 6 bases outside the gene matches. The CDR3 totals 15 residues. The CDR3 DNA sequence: TGTGCCAGTAGCCCAAACAGGGGATCCTACAATGAGCAGTTCTTC. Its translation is CASSPNRGSYNEQFF. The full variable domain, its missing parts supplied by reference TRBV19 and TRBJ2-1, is DGGITQSPKYLFRKEGQNVTLSCEQNLNHDAMYWYRQDPGQGLRLIYYSQIVNDFQKGDIAEGYSVSREKKESFPLTVTSAQKNPTAFYLCASSPNRGSYNEQFFGPGTRLTVL.

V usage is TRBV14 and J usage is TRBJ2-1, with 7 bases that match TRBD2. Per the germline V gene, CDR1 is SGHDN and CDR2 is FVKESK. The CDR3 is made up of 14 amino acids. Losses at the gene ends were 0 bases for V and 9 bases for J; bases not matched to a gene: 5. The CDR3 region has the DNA TGTGCCAGCAGCCAAGATCGGACTAGGGGTGAGCAGTTCTTC. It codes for CASSQDRTRGEQFF. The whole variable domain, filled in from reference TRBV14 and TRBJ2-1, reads EAGVTQFPSHSVIEKGQTVTLRCDPISGHDNLYWYRRVMGKEIKFLLHFVKESKQDESGMPNNRFLAERTGGTYSTLKVQPAELEDSGVYFCASSQDRTRGEQFFGPGTRLTVL.

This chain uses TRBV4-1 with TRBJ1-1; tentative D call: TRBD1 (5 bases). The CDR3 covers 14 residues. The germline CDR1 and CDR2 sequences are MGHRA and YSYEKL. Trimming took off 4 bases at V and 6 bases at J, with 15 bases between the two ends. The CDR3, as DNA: TGCGCCAGCAGCCGAGCCCAGGGCGTCGCTGAAGCTTTCTTT. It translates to CASSRAQGVAEAFF.

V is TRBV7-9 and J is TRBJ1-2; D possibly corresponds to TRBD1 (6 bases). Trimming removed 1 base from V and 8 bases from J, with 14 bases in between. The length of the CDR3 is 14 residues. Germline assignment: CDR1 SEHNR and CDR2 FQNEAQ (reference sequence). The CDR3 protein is CASSLDTGFGGYTF. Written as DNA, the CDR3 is TGTGCCAGCAGCTTAGACACAGGGTTCGGCGGCTACACCTTC.

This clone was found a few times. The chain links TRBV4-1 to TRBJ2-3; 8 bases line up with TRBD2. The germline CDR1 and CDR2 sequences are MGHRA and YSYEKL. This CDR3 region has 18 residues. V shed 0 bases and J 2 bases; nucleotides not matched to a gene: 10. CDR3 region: CASSQDPPTSGYTDTQYF. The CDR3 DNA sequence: TGCGCCAGCAGCCAAGATCCGCCAACTAGCGGCTACACAGATACGCAGTATTTT.

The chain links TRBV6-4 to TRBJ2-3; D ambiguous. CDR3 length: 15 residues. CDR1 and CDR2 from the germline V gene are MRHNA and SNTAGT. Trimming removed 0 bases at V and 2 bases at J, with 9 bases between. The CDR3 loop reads CASSDSMALTDTQYF. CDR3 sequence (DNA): TGTGCCAGCAGTGACTCGATGGCCCTCACAGATACGCAGTATTTT.

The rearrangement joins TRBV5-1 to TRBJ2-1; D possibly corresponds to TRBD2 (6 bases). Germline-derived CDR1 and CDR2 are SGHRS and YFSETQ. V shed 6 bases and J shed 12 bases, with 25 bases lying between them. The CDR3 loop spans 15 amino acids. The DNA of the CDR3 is TGCGCCAGCACCGCCGCCCCTTCTAGCGAAATGGTGCAGTTCTTC. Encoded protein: CASTAAPSSEMVQFF. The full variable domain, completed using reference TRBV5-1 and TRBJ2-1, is KAGVTQTPRYLIKTRGQQVTLSCSPISGHRSVSWYQQTPGQGLQFLFEYFSETQRNKGNFPGRFSGRQFSNSRSEMNVSTLELGDSALYLCASTAAPSSEMVQFFGPGTRLTVL.

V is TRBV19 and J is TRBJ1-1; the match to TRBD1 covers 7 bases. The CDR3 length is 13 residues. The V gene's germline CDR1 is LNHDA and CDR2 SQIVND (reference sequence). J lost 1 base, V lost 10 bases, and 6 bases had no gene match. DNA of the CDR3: TGTGCCACCAGGGACAGACCGAACACTGAAGCTTTCTTT. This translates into CATRDRPNTEAFF.